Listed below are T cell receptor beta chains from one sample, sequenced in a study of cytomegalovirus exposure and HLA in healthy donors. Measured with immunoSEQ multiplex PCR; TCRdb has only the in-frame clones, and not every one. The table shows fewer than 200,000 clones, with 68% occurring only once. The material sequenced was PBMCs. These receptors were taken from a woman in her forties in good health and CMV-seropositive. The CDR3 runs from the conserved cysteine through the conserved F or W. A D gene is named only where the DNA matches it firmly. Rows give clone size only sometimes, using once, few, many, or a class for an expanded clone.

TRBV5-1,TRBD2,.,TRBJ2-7,TGCGCCAGCAGACCACTAGCGGGAGACAACGAGCAGTACTTC,CASRPLAGDNEQYF
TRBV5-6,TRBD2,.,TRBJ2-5,TGTGCCAGCAGGAGAGAGGGAGGGGAAGAGACCCAGTACTTC,CASRREGGEETQYF
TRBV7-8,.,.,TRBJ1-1,TGTGCCAGCAGCTTTATCGCAGGGTCGGAAACTGAAGCTTTCTTT,CASSFIAGSETEAFF
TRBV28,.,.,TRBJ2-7,TGTGCCAGCAGTTATGGACAGTACGAGCAGTACTTC,CASSYGQYEQYF
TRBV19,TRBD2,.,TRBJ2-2,TGTGCCAGTAGTATACCCCGGGCGGGGGTGAACACCGGGGAGCTGTTTTTT,CASSIPRAGVNTGELFF
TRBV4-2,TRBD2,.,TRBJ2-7,TGTGCCAGCAGGTTTAGCGGGAGCTACGAGCAGTACTTC,CASRFSGSYEQYF
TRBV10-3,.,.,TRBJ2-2,TGTGCCGCGTCCGGGAGTCAGAACACCGGGGAGCTGTTTTTT,CAASGSQNTGELFF
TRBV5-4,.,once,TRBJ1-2,TGTGCCAGCACCCCCGGGTGGGGGGCTAACTATGGCTACACCTTC,CASTPGWGANYGYTF
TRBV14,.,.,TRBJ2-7,TGTGCCAGCAGCGAAGGCGAGAATCCCTACGAGCAGTACTTC,CASSEGENPYEQYF
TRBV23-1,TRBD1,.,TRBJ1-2,TGCGCCAGCAGTCATTGCCGGACAGGGCCTGCATATGGCTACACCTTC,CASSHCRTGPAYGYTF
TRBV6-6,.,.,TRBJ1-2,TGTGCCAGCAGTCCCTCGCGGGGCTACCCCTTC,CASSPSRGYPF
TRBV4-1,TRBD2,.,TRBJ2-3,TGCGCCAGCAGCCCAGGGGCTAGCGGGGGTTACACAGATACGCAGTATTTT,CASSPGASGGYTDTQYF
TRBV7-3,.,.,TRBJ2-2,TGTGCCAGCAGCCCGTCTCAGGCCTACACCGGGGAGCTGTTTTTT,CASSPSQAYTGELFF
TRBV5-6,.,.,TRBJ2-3,TGTGCCAGCAGCTTGGCCGGCGACACCACAGATACGCAGTATTTT,CASSLAGDTTDTQYF
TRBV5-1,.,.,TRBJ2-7,TGCGCCAGCAGCCAATTAGCTAGCGCCTACGAGCAGTACTTC,CASSQLASAYEQYF
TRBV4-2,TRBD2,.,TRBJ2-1,TGTGCCAGCAGCCCGCCGGGACTAGGCTCCTACAATGAGCAGTTCTTC,CASSPPGLGSYNEQFF
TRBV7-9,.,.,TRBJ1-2,TGTGCCAGCAGCTTAGCGCGGGGGGACTATGGCTACACCTTC,CASSLARGDYGYTF
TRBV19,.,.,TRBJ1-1,TGTGCCAGTAGTATCGACAAGAACACTGAAGCTTTCTTT,CASSIDKNTEAFF
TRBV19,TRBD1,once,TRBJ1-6,TGTGCCAGTAGTATCAATACGGACAGGACCTCACCCCTCCACTTT,CASSINTDRTSPLHF
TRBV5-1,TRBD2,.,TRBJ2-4,TGCGCCAGCAGCTACACGGGGGGGCCGGGCAAAAACATTCAGTACTTC,CASSYTGGPGKNIQYF
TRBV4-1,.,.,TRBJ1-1,TGCGCCAGCAGCCAAGATAGAAGCATGGCTTTCTTT,CASSQDRSMAFF
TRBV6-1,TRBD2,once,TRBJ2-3,TGTGCCAGCAGTGAACCGCCGGGACTAGCGGGTCCCGGGAGGCCAGATACGCAGTATTTT,CASSEPPGLAGPGRPDTQYF
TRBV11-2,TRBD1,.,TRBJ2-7,TGTGCCAGCAGCCGAGGACAGGGCGGCCACGAGCAGTACTTC,CASSRGQGGHEQYF